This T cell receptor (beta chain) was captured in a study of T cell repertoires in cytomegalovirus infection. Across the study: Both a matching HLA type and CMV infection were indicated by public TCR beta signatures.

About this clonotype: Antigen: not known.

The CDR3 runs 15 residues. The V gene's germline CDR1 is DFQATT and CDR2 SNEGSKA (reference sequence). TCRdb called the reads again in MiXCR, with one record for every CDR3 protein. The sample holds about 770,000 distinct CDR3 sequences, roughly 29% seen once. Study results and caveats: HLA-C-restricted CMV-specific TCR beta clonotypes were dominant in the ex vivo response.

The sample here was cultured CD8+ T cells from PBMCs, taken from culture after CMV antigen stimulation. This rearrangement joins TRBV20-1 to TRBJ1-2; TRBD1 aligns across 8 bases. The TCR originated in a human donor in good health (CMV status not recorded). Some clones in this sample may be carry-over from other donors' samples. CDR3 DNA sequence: TGCAATCCCCGAGGACAGGGACCAGCTAACTATGGCTACACCTTC. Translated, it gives CNPRGQGPANYGYTF.